A single sample gave rise to the 26 T cell receptor beta chains below, sequenced in a study of T cells after yellow fever vaccination. TCRdb processed the 5' RACE reads anew with MiXCR; each CDR3 protein has one entry. The sample shows approximately 510,000 distinct CDR3 sequences, roughly 22% of them seen only once. The source material was PBMCs, sampled less than 25 days after the first yellow fever vaccination. Every receptor here comes from a man aged 18 to 29 who received the YFV17D yellow fever vaccine.

CDR3 sequence: CASSKRTSGDRTDTQYF. The CDR3 DNA sequence: TGTGCCAGCAGCAAACGGACTAGCGGGGACCGCACAGATACGCAGTATTTT. The chain couples TRBV7-2 to TRBJ2-3; 12 bases agree with TRBD2. The germline CDR1 and CDR2 sequences are SGHTA and FQGNSA. The V gene end was trimmed by 5 bases and the J gene end by 1 base; junction bases not matched to a gene: 7. The CDR3 is 17 amino acids. The full variable domain, its missing parts supplied by reference TRBV7-2 and TRBJ2-3, is GAGVSQSPSNKVTEKGKDVELRCDPISGHTALYWYRQSLGQGLEFLIYFQGNSAPDKSGLPSDRFSAERTGGSVSTLTIQRTQQEDSAVYLCASSKRTSGDRTDTQYFGPGTRLTVL.

The rearrangement links TRBV18 to TRBJ2-6; 8 bases fit TRBD1. CDR3 size: 16 residues. V lost 3 bases to trimming and J lost 2 bases; unmatched junction nucleotides: 3. Germline loops: CDR1 KGHSH, CDR2 LQKENI. CDR3 in amino acids: CASSPAQGAGANVLTF. DNA of the CDR3: TGTGCCAGCTCACCGGCACAGGGGGCTGGGGCCAACGTCCTGACTTTC.

This clonotype was found a few times. The chain is built from TRBV7-9 and TRBJ1-4; D is perhaps TRBD1 (5 bases). The CDR3 is 13 amino acids. Germline V gene sequence: CDR1 SEHNR, CDR2 FQNEAQ (reference sequence). The V end was cut by 4 bases, the J end by 8 bases, with 11 bases between. The CDR3 reads CASSSRGGEKLFF. Written as DNA, the CDR3 is TGTGCCAGCAGCTCTAGGGGAGGGGAAAAACTGTTTTTT.

At least ten counts were recorded for this clonotype. The chain combines TRBV7-2 with TRBJ2-1, with TRBD1 matching over 9 bases. This CDR3 comprises 15 residues. Germline values: CDR1 SGHTA, CDR2 FQGNSA. Germline trimming cut 6 bases from V and 1 base from J; bases unmatched to any gene: 4. CDR3 sequence reads: CASSLDRGSYNEQFF. The CDR3 nucleotides read TGTGCCAGCAGTCTGGACAGGGGATCCTACAATGAGCAGTTCTTC.

This clonotype showed up just a few times. The J gene is TRBJ2-1, the V gene TRBV7-9, with D possibly TRBD2 on 5 matching bases. V gave up 6 bases and J gave up 10 bases, with 13 bases separating them. Per germline, CDR1 SEHNR and CDR2 FQNEAQ (reference sequence). There are 12 residues in the CDR3. The CDR3 protein is CASSPGKGEQFF. CDR3 coding DNA: TGTGCCAGCAGTCCCGGGAAAGGGGAGCAGTTCTTC.

The rearrangement uses TRBV25-1 and TRBJ2-5, with D tentatively TRBD1 (7 bases). Germline V gives CDR1 MGHDK, CDR2 SYGVNS. V dropped 5 bases and J dropped 4 bases, with 20 bases sitting between them. CDR3 length: 16 residues. CDR3 nucleotide sequence: TGTGCCAGCAGTTTATTCAGGGGGGCAAGCGGAGAGACCCAGTACTTC. It codes for CASSLFRGASGETQYF.

J is TRBJ2-1 and V is TRBV7-8; D may be TRBD1 (6 bases). Germline assignment: CDR1 SGHVS and CDR2 FQNEAQ. The V gene lost 4 bases and the J gene lost 2 bases, with 12 bases spanning the gap. The length of the CDR3 is 15 residues. The CDR3 loop is CASSSRTVTYNEQFF. The CDR3, as DNA: TGTGCCAGCAGCTCCCGGACAGTAACCTACAATGAGCAGTTCTTC.

The chain recombines TRBV20-1 with TRBJ2-5, with 11 bases fitting TRBD2. CDR3 size: 18 residues. With 0 bases clipped from V and 4 bases from J, the junction kept 13 bases outside the gene matches. CDR1 and CDR2 (germline): DFQATT, SNEGSKA (reference sequence). The DNA for the CDR3 is TGCAGTGCTAGAGAGTTAGCGGGGGGGCCTGGGGAGCGAGAGACCCAGTACTTC. It yields the protein CSARELAGGPGERETQYF.

This clonotype was observed a handful of times. CDR3: CASSLGQGRIYEQYF. The CDR3 nucleotides are TGTGCCAGCAGCCTCGGACAGGGTAGAATTTACGAGCAGTACTTC. The V gene is TRBV5-4, the J gene TRBJ2-7; 8 bases fit TRBD1. The germline V gene encodes CDR1 SGHNT and CDR2 YYREEE (reference sequence). The V and J ends lost 4 bases and 4 bases, in that order; junction bases with no gene match: 10. The CDR3 sequence is 15 residues long.

This clonotype was recorded a few times. J is TRBJ2-6 and V is TRBV7-3, with 7 bases aligning to TRBD1. V lost 1 base, J lost 0 bases, and 15 bases stayed unmatched. The CDR3 sequence is 21 residues long. The germline V gene has CDR1 SGHTA and CDR2 FQGTGA. In nucleotides, the CDR3 is TGTGCCAGCAGCTTAAGGGGGACAGAGTTCTCCGGCGACTCTGGGGCCAACGTCCTGACTTTC. Translation gives CASSLRGTEFSGDSGANVLTF.

The chain recombines TRBV20-1 with TRBJ1-2, with D unresolved. The CDR3 loop spans 13 amino acids. Germline-derived CDR1 and CDR2 are DFQATT and SNEGSKA (reference sequence). Deletions cut 3 bases from V and 4 bases from J, with 12 bases between. CDR3 in amino acids: CSARDPGFYGYTF. The CDR3 coding sequence is TGCAGTGCTAGGGACCCGGGATTCTATGGCTACACCTTC.

This clonotype was seen more than once but under ten times. The V gene is TRBV4-1, the J gene TRBJ1-1; TRBD1 aligns across 9 bases. J gave up 5 bases and V 1 base, and 8 bases lay outside the gene matches. Germline V CDR1 and CDR2: MGHRA, YSYEKL. The CDR3 loop spans 16 amino acids. CDR3 residues: CASSQGPGQGGTEAFF. The DNA for the CDR3 is TGCGCCAGCAGCCAAGGGCCGGGACAGGGAGGGACTGAAGCTTTCTTT.

This clonotype was detected only a few times. The CDR3 DNA reads as TGTGCCAGCAGCCCGGGACGGGCGATTCTCTCGGTGCCCCAGCATTTT. Amino acid sequence: CASSPGRAILSVPQHF. This rearrangement joins TRBV3-1 to TRBJ1-5; the D gene is possibly TRBD1 (5 bases). The V and J ends lost 4 bases and 9 bases respectively, with 22 bases between them. The CDR3 totals 16 residues. Per germline, CDR1 LGHDT and CDR2 YNNKEL (reference sequence). The variable domain in full, completed from reference TRBV3-1 and TRBJ1-5, reads DTAVSQTPKYLVTQMGNDKSIKCEQNLGHDTMYWYKQDSKKFLKIMFSYNNKELIINETVPNRFSPKSPDKAHLNLHINSLELGDSAVYFCASSPGRAILSVPQHFGDGTRLSIL.

This clonotype was counted many times. The gene calls are TRBV12-3 or TRBV12-4 and TRBJ2-1; possibly TRBD2 for D (5 bases). Trimming left V 1 base short and J 0 bases short, with 10 bases between. CDR3 size: 16 residues. CDR3 bases: TGTGCCAGCAGTTTAGAAGGGAGCAGCTCCTACAATGAGCAGTTCTTC. It is translated as CASSLEGSSSYNEQFF.

The rearrangement uses TRBV29-1 and TRBJ1-1, with D possibly TRBD1 on 5 matching bases. The CDR3 extends over 12 amino acids. V lost 6 bases, J lost 4 bases, and 12 bases lay in between. Per the germline V gene, CDR1 is SQVTM and CDR2 is ANQGSEA. In DNA form, the CDR3 reads TGCAGCGTCCTGTGGGGGGGCACTGAAGCTTTCTTT. Protein sequence: CSVLWGGTEAFF.

This clonotype was counted only a few times. The chain recombines TRBV27 with TRBJ1-1, with D possibly TRBD1 on 5 matching bases. Trimming removed 4 bases at V and 4 bases at J, with 10 bases between. Germline loops: CDR1 MNHEY, CDR2 SMNVEV (reference sequence). The CDR3 extends over 13 amino acids. The CDR3 sequence: CASSSRGSTEAFF. The CDR3 DNA reads TGTGCCAGCAGTTCGAGGGGAAGCACTGAAGCTTTCTTT.

The CDR3 spells CASRSRGLGSSDTQYF. In DNA form, the CDR3 reads TGTGCCAGCAGGTCCCGGGGACTAGGTTCCTCCGATACGCAGTATTTT. The chain combines TRBV3-1 with TRBJ2-3, with 8 bases aligning to TRBD2. This CDR3 contains 16 residues. Germline V CDR1 and CDR2: LGHDT, YNNKEL (reference sequence). J gave up 6 bases and V 6 bases, and 14 bases lay outside the gene matches.

This clonotype was detected only a few times. The gene calls are TRBV5-1 and TRBJ1-1; D ambiguous. The CDR3 extends over 15 amino acids. CDR1 is SGHRS and CDR2 is YFSETQ in the germline V gene. V lost 3 bases and J lost 6, with 18 bases in between. The CDR3 loop reads CASSYYPPFGAEAFF. CDR3 bases: TGCGCCAGCAGCTACTACCCTCCATTTGGCGCTGAAGCTTTCTTT.

The chain uses TRBV5-1 and TRBJ1-1; D gene unclear. The CDR3 spans 14 residues. Per germline, CDR1 SGHRS and CDR2 YFSETQ. Between the trimmed V and J ends, which lost 2 bases and 2 bases, there was a span of 10 bases. The CDR3 loop reads CASSLTDPNTEAFF. The CDR3 DNA sequence: TGCGCCAGCAGCTTAACCGACCCTAACACTGAAGCTTTCTTT.

Only a few counts were recorded for this clonotype. In DNA form, the CDR3 reads TGCGCCAGCAGCCAGCCCTCGGGACAGGTGGGCTATAATTCACCCCTCCACTTT. The encoded protein is CASSQPSGQVGYNSPLHF. The V call is TRBV4-1, the J call TRBJ1-6; TRBD1 agrees at 8 bases. Trimming at V came to 3 bases and at J to 3 bases, leaving 10 bases not matched to a gene. Germline V CDR1 and CDR2: MGHRA, YSYEKL. The CDR3 has 18 amino acids.

This sequence joins TRBV7-9 and TRBJ1-2; no firm D call. V was cut by 10 bases and J by 2 bases, with 8 bases left in between. Germline V lookup: CDR1 SEHNR, CDR2 FQNEAQ (reference sequence). CDR3 length equals 11 residues. The CDR3 bases are TGTGCCACTACCGGGAACTATGGCTACACCTTC. The encoded protein is CATTGNYGYTF. The variable domain in full, completed from reference TRBV7-9 and TRBJ1-2, reads DTGVSQNPRHKITKRGQNVTFRCDPISEHNRLYWYRQTLGQGPEFLTYFQNEAQLEKSRLLSDRFSAERPKGSFSTLEIQRTEQGDSAMYLCATTGNYGYTFGSGTRLTVV.

The chain combines TRBV24-1 with TRBJ2-5, with 11 nucleotides matching TRBD2. The CDR3 spans 16 residues. The V and J ends lost 3 bases and 2 bases, in that order; junction bases with no gene match: 4. Germline CDR1 KGHDR, CDR2 SFDVKD. As DNA, the CDR3 is TGTGCCACCAGTGATCCCGGGACTAGCGGACAAGAGACCCAGTACTTC. As protein: CATSDPGTSGQETQYF.

This chain uses TRBV4-3 with TRBJ1-2; unclear D gene. This CDR3 is built from 13 residues. The V end was cut by 0 bases, the J end by 4 bases, with 6 bases between. CDR1 and CDR2 from the germline V gene are LGHNA and YSLEER. The CDR3 DNA follows: TGCGCCAGCAGCCAAGAAAACACCTATGGCTACACCTTC. This gives the protein CASSQENTYGYTF.

This clonotype appeared a few times. This chain joins TRBV2 and TRBJ2-2; 7 bases are shared with TRBD2. V lost 4 bases to trimming and J lost 4 bases; unmatched junction nucleotides: 6. Germline CDR1 is SNHLY and CDR2 is FYNNEI. The CDR3 sequence is 15 residues long. Here the CDR3 DNA reads TGTGCCAGCAGTGGGGGGAGGGTAACCACCGGGGAGCTGTTTTTT. Residues: CASSGGRVTTGELFF. Based on the CDR3 plus reference TRBV2 and TRBJ2-2, the full variable domain is EPEVTQTPSHQVTQMGQEVILRCVPISNHLYFYWYRQILGQKVEFLVSFYNNEISEKSEIFDDQFSVERPDGSNFTLKIRSTKLEDSAMYFCASSGGRVTTGELFFGEGSRLTVL.

The chain couples TRBV4-1 to TRBJ2-7; 8 bases map to TRBD1. The V gene's germline CDR1 is MGHRA and CDR2 YSYEKL. CDR3 size: 15 residues. Trimming cost V 4 bases and J 2 bases; bases outside gene matches: 7. The CDR3 nucleotides are TGCGCCAGCAGCCCCGGACAGGGACCGGCCTACGAGCAGTACTTC. It encodes CASSPGQGPAYEQYF.

In this sample, this clonotype turned up a few times. The rearrangement joins TRBV6-5 to TRBJ1-2, with D possibly matching TRBD1 (5 bases). The germline gives CDR1 MNHEY, CDR2 SVGAGI. The germline V and J ends were trimmed by 0 bases and 3 bases, with 8 bases remaining between them. This CDR3 is 14 amino acids long. The CDR3 coding sequence is TGTGCCAGCAGTTACTCCGGAGGGGACTATGGCTACACCTTC. As protein: CASSYSGGDYGYTF.